This T cell receptor beta chain came from a study of cytomegalovirus exposure and HLA in healthy donors. Study-wide results and limits: Cytomegalovirus status was reportedly diagnosed by the classifier with high specificity and sensitivity. The listing of roughly 160 TCR beta chains classed them as cytomegalovirus-associated. Researchers reported that a few CMV-associated chains were confirmed in vitro as CMV antigen-specific.

The CDR3 totals 14 residues. V lost 1 base and J 4 bases, leaving 7 bases between the germline ends. From germline, CDR1 is SEHNR and CDR2 FQNEAQ (reference sequence). A remark on this clone: Its target is unknown.

Measured with immunoSEQ multiplex PCR; TCRdb has only the in-frame clones, and not every one. Among roughly 180,000 clones listed, approximately 80% were seen once. Sequencing input: PBMCs. This TCR came from a man aged 18 to 35 in good health and CMV-seropositive. The chain couples TRBV7-9 to TRBJ2-2; D is unresolved. The CDR3 sequence: CASSLELATGELFF. The CDR3 nucleotides read TGTGCCAGCAGCTTAGAATTAGCCACCGGGGAGCTGTTTTTT. Full variable domain (rest looked up from reference TRBV7-9 and TRBJ2-2): DTGVSQNPRHKITKRGQNVTFRCDPISEHNRLYWYRQTLGQGPEFLTYFQNEAQLEKSRLLSDRFSAERPKGSFSTLEIQRTEQGDSAMYLCASSLELATGELFFGEGSRLTVL.